The 15 T cell receptor beta chains listed next were all sequenced from one sample in a study of technical replicates of blood from four donors. Measured with immunoSEQ multiplex PCR; TCRdb has only the in-frame clones, and not every one. The sample gives 75,000 to 90,000 clones, 85% to 95% of which show up once; over 0.25% is in the top ten. The material sequenced was T cells isolated from PBMCs. Receptor source: a human donor in good health.

The rearrangement joins TRBV27 to TRBJ2-1, with D perhaps matching TRBD2 (5 bases). This CDR3 spans 14 amino acids. V was pared by 3 bases and J by 6 bases, with 12 bases between. Per germline, CDR1 MNHEY and CDR2 SMNVEV (reference sequence). CDR3 coding DNA: TGTGCCAGCAGTTTTCTAGCAATCGGCAATGAGCAGTTCTTC. It translates to CASSFLAIGNEQFF.

The chain couples TRBV13 to TRBJ2-3, with a tentative D call TRBD1 (5 bases). Germline values: CDR1 PRHDT, CDR2 FYEKMQ (reference sequence). This CDR3 has 15 residues. V shed 1 base and J shed 5 bases, with 13 bases lying between them. The CDR3 is CASSLADSAQDTQYF. The CDR3 coding sequence is TGTGCCAGCAGCTTAGCTGACAGTGCACAAGATACGCAGTATTTT.

The chain carries TRBV6-1 and TRBJ2-3; no reliable D call. The CDR3 has 16 amino acids. The V and J ends lost 4 bases and 3 bases respectively, with 17 bases between them. The germline gives CDR1 MNHNS, CDR2 SASEGT. The CDR3 is CASSAAYGAETDTQYF. CDR3 sequence (DNA): TGTGCCAGCAGTGCGGCCTACGGAGCTGAGACAGATACGCAGTATTTT.

As DNA, the CDR3 is TGTGCCAGCAGCCAATCTGGAGTGAACACTGAAGCTTTCTTT. Residues: CASSQSGVNTEAFF. V usage is TRBV4-2 and J usage is TRBJ1-1, with unresolved D. Germline V CDR1 and CDR2: LGHNA, YNFKEQ. The V end was cut by 2 bases, the J end by 0 bases, with 7 bases between. The CDR3 runs to 14 residues.

The chain recombines TRBV18 with TRBJ1-2; perhaps TRBD1 as D (6 bases). The germline gives CDR1 KGHSH, CDR2 LQKENI. CDR3 length: 15 amino acids. V gave up 2 bases and J gave up 4 bases, with 14 bases separating them. CDR3 sequence reads: CASSPEQGSPYGYTF. The CDR3 DNA sequence: TGTGCCAGCTCACCAGAACAGGGCTCACCCTATGGCTACACCTTC.

The chain links TRBV28 to TRBJ2-7, with a tentative D call TRBD2 (6 bases). Looked up from germline, CDR1 is MDHEN and CDR2 is SYDVKM. The CDR3 is made up of 14 amino acids. V was pared by 7 bases and J by 3 bases, with 16 bases between. CDR3 sequence (DNA): TGTGCCAGCATAAAGGGGCGAGCGGGCTACGAGCAGTACTTC. It yields the protein CASIKGRAGYEQYF. Together with reference TRBV28 and TRBJ2-7, the CDR3 gives the full variable domain: DVKVTQSSRYLVKRTGEKVFLECVQDMDHENMFWYRQDPGLGLRLIYFSYDVKMKEKGDIPEGYSVSREKKERFSLILESASTNQTSMYLCASIKGRAGYEQYFGPGTRLTVT.

The V gene is TRBV14, the J gene TRBJ1-2; D is unclear. This CDR3 contains 13 residues. Germline V gene data show CDR1 as SGHDN and CDR2 as FVKESK. V was trimmed by 6 bases and J by 2 bases, leaving 10 bases between them. The CDR3: CASSSTGNYGYTF. The CDR3 DNA reads as TGTGCCAGCAGTTCCACGGGGAACTATGGCTACACCTTC. The variable domain in full, completed from reference TRBV14 and TRBJ1-2, reads EAGVTQFPSHSVIEKGQTVTLRCDPISGHDNLYWYRRVMGKEIKFLLHFVKESKQDESGMPNNRFLAERTGGTYSTLKVQPAELEDSGVYFCASSSTGNYGYTFGSGTRLTVV.

The J gene is TRBJ2-1, the V gene TRBV6-1, with 7 bases aligning to TRBD1. Germline CDR1 reads MNHNS; CDR2 reads SASEGT. The J segment lost 0 bases and the V segment lost 4 bases, leaving 6 bases of the junction unmatched. CDR3 length equals 16 residues. The CDR3 sequence: CASSGDAGGSYNEQFF. CDR3 DNA: TGTGCCAGCAGTGGGGACGCAGGGGGCTCCTACAATGAGCAGTTCTTC.

J is TRBJ2-1 and V is TRBV11-2; possible D gene TRBD2, 5 bases. V shed 1 base and J shed 6 bases, with 25 bases lying between them. Germline-derived CDR1 and CDR2 are SGHAT and FQNNGV. The CDR3 runs to 19 residues. The CDR3 loop is CASSLGDGLNPVLSNEQFF. The DNA of the CDR3 is TGTGCCAGCAGCTTAGGGGATGGACTCAACCCCGTACTTAGCAATGAGCAGTTCTTC.

The chain couples TRBV5-1 to TRBJ2-7, with TRBD1 matching over 7 bases. The CDR3 sequence is 15 residues long. CDR1 is SGHRS and CDR2 is YFSETQ in the germline V gene. V trimming: 0 bases; J trimming: 5 bases; junction bases outside the gene matches: 8. CDR3 residues: CASSLGWTGLHEQYF. The CDR3 DNA reads as TGCGCCAGCAGCTTGGGTTGGACAGGACTGCACGAGCAGTACTTC.

This rearrangement joins TRBV5-6 to TRBJ2-1; 10 bases are shared with TRBD2. Germline assignment: CDR1 SGHDT and CDR2 YYEEEE. The CDR3 is 14 residues long. V shed 3 bases and J 8 bases; nucleotides not matched to a gene: 5. This CDR3 is CASSSLAGVDEQFF. The CDR3 bases are TGTGCCAGCAGCTCCCTAGCGGGGGTTGATGAGCAGTTCTTC.

The chain couples TRBV6-6 to TRBJ2-1; tentative D call: TRBD1 (6 bases). V gave up 8 bases and J gave up 0 bases, with 11 bases separating them. Germline CDR1 reads MNHNY; CDR2 reads SVGAGI (reference sequence). The CDR3 length is 14 residues. This chain's CDR3 is CASGKQGSYNEQFF. The CDR3 DNA sequence: TGTGCCAGCGGAAAACAGGGCTCCTACAATGAGCAGTTCTTC.

The chain has TRBV15 and TRBJ2-5, with D maybe TRBD1 (5 bases). The CDR3 loop spans 17 amino acids. Trimming took off 0 bases at V and 2 bases at J, with 16 bases between the two ends. In germline, CDR1 is LNHNV, CDR2 YYDKDF (reference sequence). The CDR3 nucleotides read TGTGCCACCAGCAGAGATAAGGTGCAGTACAGGCAAGAGACCCAGTACTTC. It translates to CATSRDKVQYRQETQYF. Based on the CDR3 plus reference TRBV15 and TRBJ2-5, the full variable domain is DAMVIQNPRYQVTQFGKPVTLSCSQTLNHNVMYWYQQKSSQAPKLLFHYYDKDFNNEADTPDNFQSRRPNTSFCFLDIRSPGLGDTAMYLCATSRDKVQYRQETQYFGPGTRLLVL.

The chain couples TRBV6-5 to TRBJ1-1, with D hard to call. Germline V lookup: CDR1 MNHEY, CDR2 SVGAGI. This CDR3 has 16 residues. The germline V and J ends were trimmed by 2 bases and 3 bases, with 16 bases remaining between them. This chain's CDR3 is CASSYTPRIEDTEAFF. CDR3 DNA sequence: TGTGCCAGCAGTTACACCCCCCGGATTGAGGACACTGAAGCTTTCTTT.

The genes are TRBV5-4 and TRBJ2-7, with 9 positions matching TRBD2. Germline trimming cut 0 bases from V and 6 bases from J; bases unmatched to any gene: 13. This CDR3 is built from 17 residues. Per germline, CDR1 SGHNT and CDR2 YYREEE (reference sequence). The CDR3 DNA reads as TGTGCCAGCAGCTTGGGCCGCCAGGGAGCGGGAGGTGGCGAGCAGTACTTC. Amino acids: CASSLGRQGAGGGEQYF. The whole variable domain, filled in from reference TRBV5-4 and TRBJ2-7, reads ETGVTQSPTHLIKTRGQQVTLRCSSQSGHNTVSWYQQALGQGPQFIFQYYREEENGRGNFPPRFSGLQFPNYSSELNVNALELDDSALYLCASSLGRQGAGGGEQYFGPGTRLTVT.